This T cell receptor beta chain originates from a study of naive and memory T cell subsets. Both TRBC1 and TRBC2 were covered by a beta constant-region primer of two equimolar oligonucleotides. Ligated cDNA was amplified by four rounds of PCR with nested alpha and beta constant-region primers and SP2. Ligation attached a single-stranded oligonucleotide with a 12-nucleotide UMI and the SP2 primer to the cDNA 3' end. TCRdb re-called the UMI-ligation and nested PCR reads through MiXCR, storing one row per CDR3 protein. The sample holds some 110,000 distinct CDR3 sequences, 35% to 40% seen once. With 1 base clipped from V and 1 base from J, the junction kept 7 bases outside the gene matches. CDR3 length equals 17 residues. CDR1 and CDR2 from the germline V gene are SGHTA and FQGNSA.

The V and J genes are TRBV7-2 and TRBJ1-5; 7 nucleotides align to TRBD1. Input material: central memory CD4+ T cells from blood. The sequence derives from a human donor in good health. The CDR3: CASSLVRGGGSNQPQHF. The CDR3 DNA is TGTGCCAGCAGCTTAGTCAGAGGGGGCGGGAGCAATCAGCCCCAGCATTTT.